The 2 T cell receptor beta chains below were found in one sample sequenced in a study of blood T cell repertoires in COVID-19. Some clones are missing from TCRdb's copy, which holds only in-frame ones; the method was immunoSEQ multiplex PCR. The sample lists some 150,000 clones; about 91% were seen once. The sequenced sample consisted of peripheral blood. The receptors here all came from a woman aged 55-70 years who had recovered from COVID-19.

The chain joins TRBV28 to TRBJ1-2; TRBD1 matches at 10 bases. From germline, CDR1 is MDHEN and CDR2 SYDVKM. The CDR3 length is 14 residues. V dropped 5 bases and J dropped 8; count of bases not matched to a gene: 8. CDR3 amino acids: CASSPGQGSTGYTF. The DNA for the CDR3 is TGTGCCAGCAGTCCGGGACAGGGGTCGACAGGCTACACCTTC.

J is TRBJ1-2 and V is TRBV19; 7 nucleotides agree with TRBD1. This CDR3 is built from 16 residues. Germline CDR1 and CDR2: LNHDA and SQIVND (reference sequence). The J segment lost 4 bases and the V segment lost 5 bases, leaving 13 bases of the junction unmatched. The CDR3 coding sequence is TGTGCCAGTAGTCCATACCCGGGACAGCTAAGCTATGGCTACACCTTC. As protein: CASSPYPGQLSYGYTF.